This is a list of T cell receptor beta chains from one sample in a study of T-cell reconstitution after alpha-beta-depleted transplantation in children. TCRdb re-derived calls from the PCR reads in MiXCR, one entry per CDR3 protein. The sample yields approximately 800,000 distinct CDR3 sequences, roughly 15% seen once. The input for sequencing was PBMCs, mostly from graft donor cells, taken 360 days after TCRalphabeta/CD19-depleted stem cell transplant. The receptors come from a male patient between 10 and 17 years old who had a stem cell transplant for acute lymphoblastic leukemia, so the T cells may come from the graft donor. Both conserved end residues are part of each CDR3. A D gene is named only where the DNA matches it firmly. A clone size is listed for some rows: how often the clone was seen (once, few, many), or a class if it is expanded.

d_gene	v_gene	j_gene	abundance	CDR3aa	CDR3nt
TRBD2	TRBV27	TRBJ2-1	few	CASRAGTSLYNEQFF	TGTGCCAGCAGAGCCGGGACTAGCCTCTACAATGAGCAGTTCTTC
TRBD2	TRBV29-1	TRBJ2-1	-	CSVEEARLANFHNEQFF	TGCAGCGTTGAGGAGGCCAGACTAGCTAATTTCCACAATGAGCAGTTCTTC
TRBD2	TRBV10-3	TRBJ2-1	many	CAIGLAGGSSYNEQFF	TGTGCCATCGGGCTAGCGGGGGGTAGCTCCTACAATGAGCAGTTCTTC
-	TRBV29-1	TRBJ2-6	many	CSVGQRLPPLSGANVLTF	TGCAGCGTTGGGCAGAGGTTACCCCCCCTCTCTGGGGCCAACGTCCTGACTTTC
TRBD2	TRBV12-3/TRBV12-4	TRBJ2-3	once	CASSFRVSGIDTQYF	TGTGCCAGCAGTTTCAGGGTTAGCGGGATCGATACGCAGTATTTT
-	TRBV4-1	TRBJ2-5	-	CASSPSVGTQYF	TGCGCCAGCAGCCCCTCCGTGGGGACCCAGTACTTC
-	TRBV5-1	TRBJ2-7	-	CASSLEGSTLISYEQYF	TGCGCCAGCAGCTTAGAGGGGTCAACCCTTATTTCCTACGAGCAGTACTTC
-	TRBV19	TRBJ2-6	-	CASSIIGVTGANVLTF	TGTGCCAGTAGTATAATAGGGGTTACTGGGGCCAACGTCCTGACTTTC
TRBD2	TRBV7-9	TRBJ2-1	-	CASSHSREAHHNEQFF	TGTGCCAGCAGCCATTCTCGGGAGGCTCACCACAATGAGCAGTTCTTC
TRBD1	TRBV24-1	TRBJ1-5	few	CATSATGGQQPQHF	TGTGCCACCAGTGCAACAGGGGGCCAGCAGCCCCAGCATTTT
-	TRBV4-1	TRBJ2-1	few	CASSQVHGGQGNEQFF	TGCGCCAGCAGCCAAGTACACGGAGGGCAGGGCAATGAGCAGTTCTTC
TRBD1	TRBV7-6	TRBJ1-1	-	CASMRGQDVGTEAFF	TGTGCCAGTATGAGGGGACAGGATGTTGGAACTGAAGCTTTCTTT
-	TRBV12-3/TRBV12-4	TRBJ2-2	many	CASRAGTNTGELFF	TGTGCCAGCAGGGCCGGGACAAACACCGGGGAGCTGTTTTTT
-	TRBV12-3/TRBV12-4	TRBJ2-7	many	CASILTGLGYEQYF	TGTGCCAGCATTTTGACTGGGCTGGGCTACGAGCAGTACTTC
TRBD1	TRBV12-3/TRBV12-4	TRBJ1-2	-	CASSLESSRGLGYGYTF	TGTGCCAGCAGTTTAGAGTCGTCGAGGGGGCTGGGCTATGGCTACACCTTC
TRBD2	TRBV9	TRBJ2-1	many	CASSVAGTSGRAFGIDEQFF	TGTGCCAGCAGCGTGGCCGGGACTAGCGGGAGAGCGTTTGGGATCGATGAGCAGTTCTTC
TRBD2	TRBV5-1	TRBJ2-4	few	CASSSAGDWENIQYF	TGCGCCAGCAGCTCTGCGGGAGACTGGGAAAACATTCAGTACTTC
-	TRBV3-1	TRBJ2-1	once	CASSQDPTLFNEQFF	TGTGCCAGCAGCCAAGATCCAACCTTATTCAATGAGCAGTTCTTC
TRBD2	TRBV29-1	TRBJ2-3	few	CSVEGAGLTDTQYF	TGCAGCGTTGAAGGAGCGGGACTCACAGATACGCAGTATTTT
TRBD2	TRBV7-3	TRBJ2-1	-	CASSPRGLAGLNEQFF	TGTGCCAGCAGCCCCCGGGGACTAGCGGGATTAAATGAGCAGTTCTTC
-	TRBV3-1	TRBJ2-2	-	CASSHGGVDTGELFF	TGTGCCAGCAGCCATGGAGGGGTGGACACCGGGGAGCTGTTTTTT
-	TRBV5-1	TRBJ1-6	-	CASQGLTNSPLHF	TGCGCCAGCCAGGGGCTTACTAATTCACCCCTCCACTTT
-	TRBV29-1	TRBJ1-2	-	CSVERGRNYGYTF	TGCAGCGTTGAACGGGGACGGAACTATGGCTACACCTTC
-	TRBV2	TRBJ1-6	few	CASVLTGNSPLHF	TGTGCCAGCGTGTTGACGGGAAATTCACCCCTCCACTTT
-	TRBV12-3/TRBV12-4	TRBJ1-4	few	CASLSRRGPNEKLFF	TGTGCCAGCCTATCCCGTCGGGGGCCTAATGAAAAACTGTTTTTT
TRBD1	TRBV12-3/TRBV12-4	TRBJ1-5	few	CASRGTGGQPQHF	TGTGCCAGCAGGGGGACAGGGGGCCAGCCCCAGCATTTT
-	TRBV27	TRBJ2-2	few	CASPKSRQGEAAGELFF	TGTGCCAGCCCCAAGTCGCGGCAGGGTGAGGCAGCCGGGGAGCTGTTTTTT
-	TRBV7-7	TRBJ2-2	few	CASSLAGPSPGELFF	TGTGCCAGCAGCTTAGCTGGCCCTAGCCCCGGGGAGCTGTTTTTT
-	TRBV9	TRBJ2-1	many	CASSVVGARDEQFF	TGTGCCAGCAGCGTAGTGGGGGCCAGGGATGAGCAGTTCTTC
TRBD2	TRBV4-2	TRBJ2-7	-	CASSQEGREAYPYEQYF	TGTGCCAGCAGCCAAGAAGGGCGGGAGGCCTACCCATACGAGCAGTACTTC
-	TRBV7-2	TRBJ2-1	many	CASSFQGGLPYNEQFF	TGTGCCAGCAGCTTCCAAGGAGGACTCCCCTACAATGAGCAGTTCTTC